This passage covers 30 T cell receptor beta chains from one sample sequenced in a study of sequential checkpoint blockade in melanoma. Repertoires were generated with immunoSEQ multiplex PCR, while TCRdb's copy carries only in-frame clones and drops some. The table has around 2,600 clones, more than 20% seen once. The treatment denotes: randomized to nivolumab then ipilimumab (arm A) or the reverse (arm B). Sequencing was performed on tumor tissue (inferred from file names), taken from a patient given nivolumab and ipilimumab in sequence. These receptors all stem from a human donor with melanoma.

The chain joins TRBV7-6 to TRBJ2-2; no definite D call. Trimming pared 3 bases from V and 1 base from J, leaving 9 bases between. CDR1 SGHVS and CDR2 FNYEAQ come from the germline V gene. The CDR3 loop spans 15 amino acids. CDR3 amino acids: CASSLEFQNTGELFF. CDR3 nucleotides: TGTGCCAGCAGCTTGGAGTTTCAGAACACCGGGGAGCTGTTTTTT.

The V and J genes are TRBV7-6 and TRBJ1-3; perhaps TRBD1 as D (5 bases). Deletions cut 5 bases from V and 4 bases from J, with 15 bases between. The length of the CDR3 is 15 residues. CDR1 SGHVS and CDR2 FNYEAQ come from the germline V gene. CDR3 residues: CASSPREGRGNTIYF. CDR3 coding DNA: TGTGCCAGCAGCCCTCGGGAGGGGAGAGGAAACACCATATATTTT.

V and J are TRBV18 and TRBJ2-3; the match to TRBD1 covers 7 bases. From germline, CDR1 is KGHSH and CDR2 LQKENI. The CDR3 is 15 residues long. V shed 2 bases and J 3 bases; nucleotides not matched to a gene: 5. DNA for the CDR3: TGTGCCAGCTCACCAAGGACAGGTGGAACAGATACGCAGTATTTT. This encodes CASSPRTGGTDTQYF.

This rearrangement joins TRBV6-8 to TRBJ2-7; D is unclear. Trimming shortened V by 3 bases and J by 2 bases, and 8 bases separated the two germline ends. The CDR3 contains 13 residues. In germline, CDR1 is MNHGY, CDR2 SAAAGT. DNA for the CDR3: TGTGCCAGCAGTTATGGTCCAGCCTACGAGCAGTACTTC. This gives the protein CASSYGPAYEQYF.

The CDR3, as DNA: TGTGCCAGCTCACCACCTGGGACAGGTCCAAGGGCCAACGTCCTGACTTTC. Its protein is CASSPPGTGPRANVLTF. This chain uses TRBV18 with TRBJ2-6, with 8 bases fitting TRBD1. The CDR3 length is 17 residues. Germline CDR1 and CDR2: KGHSH and LQKENI. With V trimmed by 0 bases and J by 5 bases, 6 bases remained unmatched.

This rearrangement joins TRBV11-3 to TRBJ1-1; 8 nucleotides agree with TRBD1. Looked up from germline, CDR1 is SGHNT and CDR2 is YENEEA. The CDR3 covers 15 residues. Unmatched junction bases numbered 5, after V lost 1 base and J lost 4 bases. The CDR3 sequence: CASSLGTGFSTEAFF. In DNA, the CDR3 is TGTGCCAGCAGCTTAGGGACAGGGTTTAGCACTGAAGCTTTCTTT.

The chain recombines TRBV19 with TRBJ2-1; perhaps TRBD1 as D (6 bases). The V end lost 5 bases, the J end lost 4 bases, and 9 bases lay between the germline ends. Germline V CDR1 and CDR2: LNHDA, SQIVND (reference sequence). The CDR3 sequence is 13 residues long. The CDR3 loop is CASSDRRYNEQFF. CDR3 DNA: TGTGCCAGTAGTGACAGGAGATACAATGAGCAGTTCTTC.

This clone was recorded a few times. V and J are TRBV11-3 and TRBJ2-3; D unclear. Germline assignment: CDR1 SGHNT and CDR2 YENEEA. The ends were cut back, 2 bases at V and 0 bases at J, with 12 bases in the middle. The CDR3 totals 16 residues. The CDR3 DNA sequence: TGTGCCAGCAGCTTACCGACGGACGCTAGCACAGATACGCAGTATTTT. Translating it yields CASSLPTDASTDTQYF. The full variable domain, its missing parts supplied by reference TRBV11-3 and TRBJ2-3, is EAGVVQSPRYKIIEKKQPVAFWCNPISGHNTLYWYLQNLGQGPELLIRYENEEAVDDSQLPKDRFSAERLKGVDSTLKIQPAELGDSAVYLCASSLPTDASTDTQYFGPGTRLTVL.

CDR3 protein: CASSSPGTDTQYF. The CDR3 region has the DNA TGTGCCAGTAGTTCACCCGGCACAGATACGCAGTATTTT. This chain links TRBV19 with TRBJ2-3; D is ambiguous. V was trimmed by 5 bases and J by 1 base, leaving 7 bases between them. Germline-derived CDR1 and CDR2 are LNHDA and SQIVND (reference sequence). The CDR3 has 13 amino acids.

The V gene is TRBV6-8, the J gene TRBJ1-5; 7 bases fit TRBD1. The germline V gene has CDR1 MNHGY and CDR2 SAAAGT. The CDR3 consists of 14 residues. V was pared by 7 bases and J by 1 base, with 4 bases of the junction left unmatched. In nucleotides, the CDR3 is TGTGCCAGCAACCCGACAGGGAGCAATCAGCCCCAGCATTTT. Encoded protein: CASNPTGSNQPQHF.

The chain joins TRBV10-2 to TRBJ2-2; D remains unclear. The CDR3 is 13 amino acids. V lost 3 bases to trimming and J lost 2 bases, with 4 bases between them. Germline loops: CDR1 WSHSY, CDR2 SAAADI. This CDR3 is CASSDPNTGELFF. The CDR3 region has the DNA TGCGCCAGCAGTGACCCCAACACCGGGGAGCTGTTTTTT.

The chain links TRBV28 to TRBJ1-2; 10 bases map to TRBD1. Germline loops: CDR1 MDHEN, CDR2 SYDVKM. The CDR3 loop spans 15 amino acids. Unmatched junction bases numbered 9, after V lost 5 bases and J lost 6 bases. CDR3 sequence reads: CASSQSTGGLNGYTF. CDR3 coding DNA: TGTGCCAGCAGTCAGTCGACAGGGGGCCTGAATGGCTACACCTTC.

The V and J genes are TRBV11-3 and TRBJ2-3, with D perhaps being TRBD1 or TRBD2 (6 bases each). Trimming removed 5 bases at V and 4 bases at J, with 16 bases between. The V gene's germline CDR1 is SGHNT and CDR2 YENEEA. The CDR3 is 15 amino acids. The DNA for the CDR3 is TGTGCCAGCAGCCCACTTGGAGGGGGGTCAGATACGCAGTATTTT. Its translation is CASSPLGGGSDTQYF. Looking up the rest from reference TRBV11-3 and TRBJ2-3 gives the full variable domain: EAGVVQSPRYKIIEKKQPVAFWCNPISGHNTLYWYLQNLGQGPELLIRYENEEAVDDSQLPKDRFSAERLKGVDSTLKIQPAELGDSAVYLCASSPLGGGSDTQYFGPGTRLTVL.

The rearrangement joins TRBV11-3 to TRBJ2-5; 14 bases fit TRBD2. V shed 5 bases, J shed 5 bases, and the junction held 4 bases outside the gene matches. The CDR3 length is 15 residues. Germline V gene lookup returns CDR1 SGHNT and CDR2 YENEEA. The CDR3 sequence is CASSLGTSGSETQYF. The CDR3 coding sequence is TGTGCCAGCAGCCTAGGGACTAGCGGGAGTGAGACCCAGTACTTC.

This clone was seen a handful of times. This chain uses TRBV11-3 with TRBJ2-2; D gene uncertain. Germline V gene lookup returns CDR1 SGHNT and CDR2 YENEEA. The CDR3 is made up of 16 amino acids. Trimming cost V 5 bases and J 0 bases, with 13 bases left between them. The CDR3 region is CASSPLRVANTGELFF. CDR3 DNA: TGTGCCAGCAGCCCCTTAAGGGTCGCGAACACCGGGGAGCTGTTTTTT.

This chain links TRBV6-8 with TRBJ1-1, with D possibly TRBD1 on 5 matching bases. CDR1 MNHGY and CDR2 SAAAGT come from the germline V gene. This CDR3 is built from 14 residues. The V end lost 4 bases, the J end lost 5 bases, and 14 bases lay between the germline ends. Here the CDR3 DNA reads TGTGCCAGCAGTTTTCAGGGACGAACAACTGAAGCTTTCTTT. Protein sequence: CASSFQGRTTEAFF.

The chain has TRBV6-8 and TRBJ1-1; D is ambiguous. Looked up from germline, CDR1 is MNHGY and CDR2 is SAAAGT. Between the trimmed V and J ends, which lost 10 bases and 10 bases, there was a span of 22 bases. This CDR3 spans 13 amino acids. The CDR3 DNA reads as TGTGCCATCCAGAGCCTTACAGAGGTAGTAGCTTTCTTT. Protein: CAIQSLTEVVAFF.

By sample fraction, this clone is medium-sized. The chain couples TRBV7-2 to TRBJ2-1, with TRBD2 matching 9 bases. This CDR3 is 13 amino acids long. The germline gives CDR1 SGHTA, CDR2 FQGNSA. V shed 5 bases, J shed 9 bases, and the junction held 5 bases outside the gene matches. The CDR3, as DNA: TGTGCCAGCAGCCAGGGACTAGCTGGTGAGCAGTTCTTC. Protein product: CASSQGLAGEQFF.

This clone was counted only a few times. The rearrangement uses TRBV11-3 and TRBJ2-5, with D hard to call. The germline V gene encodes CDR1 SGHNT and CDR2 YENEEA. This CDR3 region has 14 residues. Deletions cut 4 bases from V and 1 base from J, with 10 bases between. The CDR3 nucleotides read TGTGCCAGCAGCTCCGGTATTCTCCAAGAGACCCAGTACTTC. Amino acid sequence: CASSSGILQETQYF.

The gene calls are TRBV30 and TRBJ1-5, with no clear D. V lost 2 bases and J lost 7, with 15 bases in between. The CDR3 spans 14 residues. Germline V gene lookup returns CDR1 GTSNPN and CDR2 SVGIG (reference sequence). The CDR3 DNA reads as TGTGCCTGGAGTTTGGCCACCTTGGAACAGCCCCAGCATTTT. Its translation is CAWSLATLEQPQHF. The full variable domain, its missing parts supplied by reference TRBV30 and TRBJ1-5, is SQTIHQWPATLVQPVGSPLSLECTVEGTSNPNLYWYRQAAGRGLQLLFYSVGIGQISSEVPQNLSASRPQDRQFILSSKKLLLSDSGFYLCAWSLATLEQPQHFGDGTRLSIL.

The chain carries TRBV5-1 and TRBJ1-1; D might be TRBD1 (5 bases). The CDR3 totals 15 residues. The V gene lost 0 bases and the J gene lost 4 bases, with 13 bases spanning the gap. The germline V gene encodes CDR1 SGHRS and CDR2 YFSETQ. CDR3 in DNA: TGCGCCAGCAGCTTGGGAGGGATCGGGGGCACTGAAGCTTTCTTT. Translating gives CASSLGGIGGTEAFF.

The CDR3 loop reads CASSLEGGTAYNEQFF. For the CDR3, the DNA is TGCGCCAGCAGCTTGGAGGGAGGAACGGCTTACAATGAGCAGTTCTTC. This chain uses TRBV5-1 with TRBJ2-1; the D gene is possibly TRBD2 (6 bases). V gave up 0 bases and J gave up 4 bases, with 14 bases separating them. CDR1 is SGHRS, CDR2 YFSETQ, per germline. The CDR3 is 16 residues long.

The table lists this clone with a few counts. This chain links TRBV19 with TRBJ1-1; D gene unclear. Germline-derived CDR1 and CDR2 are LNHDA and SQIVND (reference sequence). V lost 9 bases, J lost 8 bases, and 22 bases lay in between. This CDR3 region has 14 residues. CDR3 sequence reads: CARPSCFGNREAFF. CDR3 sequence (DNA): TGTGCCAGACCCTCTTGTTTCGGGAATCGGGAAGCTTTCTTT.

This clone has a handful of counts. As DNA, the CDR3 is TGTGCCAGTAGTATAGGCGGGGTTTTGAACGAGCAGTACTTC. Protein sequence: CASSIGGVLNEQYF. The genes are TRBV19 and TRBJ2-7, with D perhaps TRBD2 (6 bases). This CDR3 is 14 amino acids long. The V end lost 1 base, the J end lost 5 bases, and 12 bases lay between the germline ends. Germline V CDR1 and CDR2: LNHDA, SQIVND (reference sequence).

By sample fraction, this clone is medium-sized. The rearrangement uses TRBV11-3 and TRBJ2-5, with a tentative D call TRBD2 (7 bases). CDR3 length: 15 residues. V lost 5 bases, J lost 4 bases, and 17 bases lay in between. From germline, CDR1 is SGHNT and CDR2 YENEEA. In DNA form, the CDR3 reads TGTGCCAGCAGCCTTACTATAAGGGGGGGAGAGACCCAGTACTTC. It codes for CASSLTIRGGETQYF.

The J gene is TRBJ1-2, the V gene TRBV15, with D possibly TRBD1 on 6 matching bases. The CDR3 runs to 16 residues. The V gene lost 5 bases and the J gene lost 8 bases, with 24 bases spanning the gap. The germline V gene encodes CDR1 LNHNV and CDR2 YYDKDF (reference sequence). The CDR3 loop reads CATSPPGEMSGDGYTF. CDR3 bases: TGTGCCACCAGCCCACCCGGGGAGATGTCAGGGGACGGCTACACCTTC.

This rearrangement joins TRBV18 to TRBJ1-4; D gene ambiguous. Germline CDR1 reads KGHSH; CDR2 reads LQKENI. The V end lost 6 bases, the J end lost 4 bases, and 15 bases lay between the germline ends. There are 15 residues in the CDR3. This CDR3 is CASSPSQGRNEKLFF. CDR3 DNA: TGTGCCAGCTCTCCTAGCCAAGGACGTAATGAAAAACTGTTTTTT. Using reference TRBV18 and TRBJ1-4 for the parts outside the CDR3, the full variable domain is NAGVMQNPRHLVRRRGQEARLRCSPMKGHSHVYWYRQLPEEGLKFMVYLQKENIIDESGMPKERFSAEFPKEGPSILRIQQVVRGDSAAYFCASSPSQGRNEKLFFGSGTQLSVL.

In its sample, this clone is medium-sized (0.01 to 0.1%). The CDR3 sequence is CASSLQTPGLADLETQYF. The CDR3, as DNA: TGTGCCAGCAGCTTACAAACGCCGGGACTAGCGGACCTAGAGACCCAGTACTTC. The rearrangement links TRBV11-3 to TRBJ2-5; 11 bases are a match to TRBD2. Trimming took 2 bases from V and 4 from J; bases not matched to a gene: 12. Germline values: CDR1 SGHNT, CDR2 YENEEA. The CDR3 contains 18 residues.

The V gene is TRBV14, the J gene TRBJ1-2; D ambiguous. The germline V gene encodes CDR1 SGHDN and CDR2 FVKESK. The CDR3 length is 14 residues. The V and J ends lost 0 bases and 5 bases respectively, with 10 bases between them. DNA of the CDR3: TGTGCCAGCAGCCAAGATATGCGCAGTTATGGCTACACCTTC. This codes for CASSQDMRSYGYTF.

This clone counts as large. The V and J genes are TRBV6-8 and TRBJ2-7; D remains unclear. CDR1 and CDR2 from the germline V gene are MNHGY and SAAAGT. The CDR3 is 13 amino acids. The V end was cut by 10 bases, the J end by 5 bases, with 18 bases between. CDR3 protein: CATSGSAPDEQYF. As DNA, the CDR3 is TGTGCCACGTCCGGGTCCGCCCCCGACGAGCAGTACTTC.